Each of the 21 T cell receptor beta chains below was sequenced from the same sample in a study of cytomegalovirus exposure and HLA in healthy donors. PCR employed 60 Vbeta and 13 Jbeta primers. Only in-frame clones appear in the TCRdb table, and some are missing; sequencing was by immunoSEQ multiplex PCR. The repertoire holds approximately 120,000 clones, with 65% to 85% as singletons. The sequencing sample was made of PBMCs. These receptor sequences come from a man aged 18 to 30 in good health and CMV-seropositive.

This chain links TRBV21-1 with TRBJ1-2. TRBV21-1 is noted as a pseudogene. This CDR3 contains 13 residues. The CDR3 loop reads CASSNPCGEGYTF. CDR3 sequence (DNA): TGTGCCAGCAGCAACCCATGTGGGGAGGGCTACACCTTC.

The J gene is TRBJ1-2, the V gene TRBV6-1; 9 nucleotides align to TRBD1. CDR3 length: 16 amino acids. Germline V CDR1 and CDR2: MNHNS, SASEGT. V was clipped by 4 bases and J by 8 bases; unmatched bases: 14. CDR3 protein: CASSVDRGGALGGYTF. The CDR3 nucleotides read TGTGCCAGCAGTGTGGACAGGGGAGGGGCTCTAGGGGGCTACACCTTC.

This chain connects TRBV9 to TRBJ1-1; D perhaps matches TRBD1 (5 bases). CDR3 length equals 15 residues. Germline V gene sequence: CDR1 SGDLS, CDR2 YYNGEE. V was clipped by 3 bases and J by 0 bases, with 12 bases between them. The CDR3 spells CASSATTGMNTEAFF. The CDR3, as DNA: TGTGCCAGCAGCGCCACTACAGGAATGAACACTGAAGCTTTCTTT.

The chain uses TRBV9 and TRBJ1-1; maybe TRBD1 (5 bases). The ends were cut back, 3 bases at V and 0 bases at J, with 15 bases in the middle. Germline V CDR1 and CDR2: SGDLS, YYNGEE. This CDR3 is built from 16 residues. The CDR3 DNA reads TGTGCCAGCAGCGGCGCCGGAGACAGACTGAACACTGAAGCTTTCTTT. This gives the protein CASSGAGDRLNTEAFF.

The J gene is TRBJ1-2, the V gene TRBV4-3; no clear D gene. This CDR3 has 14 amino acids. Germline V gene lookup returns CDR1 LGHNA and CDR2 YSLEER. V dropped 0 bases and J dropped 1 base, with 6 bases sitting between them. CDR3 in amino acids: CASSQEARNYGYTF. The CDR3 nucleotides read TGCGCCAGCAGCCAAGAGGCCCGTAACTATGGCTACACCTTC.

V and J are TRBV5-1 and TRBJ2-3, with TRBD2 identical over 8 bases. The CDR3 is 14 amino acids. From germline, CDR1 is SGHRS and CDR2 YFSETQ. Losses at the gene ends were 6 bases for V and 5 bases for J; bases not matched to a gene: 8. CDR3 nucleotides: TGCGCCAGCACCTTAGCGGGGTCCAGAGATACGCAGTATTTT. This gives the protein CASTLAGSRDTQYF.

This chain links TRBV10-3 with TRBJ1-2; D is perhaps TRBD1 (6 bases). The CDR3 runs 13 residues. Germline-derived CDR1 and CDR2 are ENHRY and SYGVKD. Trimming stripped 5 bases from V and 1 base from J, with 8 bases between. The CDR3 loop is CAISTDSNYGYTF. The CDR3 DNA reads TGTGCCATCAGTACGGACAGTAACTATGGCTACACCTTC.

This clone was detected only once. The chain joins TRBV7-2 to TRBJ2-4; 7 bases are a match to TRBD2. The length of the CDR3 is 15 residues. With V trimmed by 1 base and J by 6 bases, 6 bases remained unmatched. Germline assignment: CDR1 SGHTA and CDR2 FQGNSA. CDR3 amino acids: CASSLDGLAVNIQYF. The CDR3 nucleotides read TGTGCCAGCAGCTTAGATGGGCTAGCGGTAAACATTCAGTACTTC.

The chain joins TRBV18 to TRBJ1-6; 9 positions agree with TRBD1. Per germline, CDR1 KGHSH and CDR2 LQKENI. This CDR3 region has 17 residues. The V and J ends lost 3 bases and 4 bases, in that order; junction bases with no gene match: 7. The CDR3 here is CASSPGTGLYYNSPLHF. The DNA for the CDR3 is TGTGCCAGCTCACCGGGGACAGGGTTGTATTATAATTCACCCCTCCACTTT. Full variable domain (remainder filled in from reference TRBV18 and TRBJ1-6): NAGVMQNPRHLVRRRGQEARLRCSPMKGHSHVYWYRQLPEEGLKFMVYLQKENIIDESGMPKERFSAEFPKEGPSILRIQQVVRGDSAAYFCASSPGTGLYYNSPLHFGNGTRLTVT.

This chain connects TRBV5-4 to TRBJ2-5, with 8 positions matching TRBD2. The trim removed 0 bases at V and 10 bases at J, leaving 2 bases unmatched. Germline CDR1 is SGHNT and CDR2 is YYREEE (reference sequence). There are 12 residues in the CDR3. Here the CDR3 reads CASSLVGGGQYF. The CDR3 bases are TGTGCCAGCAGCTTGGTCGGGGGGGGCCAGTACTTC.

The CDR3 DNA reads TGCGCCAGCAGCTTGGAGGGACTAGGGTACTCGGACGAGCAGTACTTC. Its translation is CASSLEGLGYSDEQYF. The chain couples TRBV5-1 to TRBJ2-7; 8 nucleotides agree with TRBD2. Germline CDR1 SGHRS, CDR2 YFSETQ. V gave up 0 bases and J gave up 5 bases; unmatched junction bases: 10. The CDR3 has 16 residues.

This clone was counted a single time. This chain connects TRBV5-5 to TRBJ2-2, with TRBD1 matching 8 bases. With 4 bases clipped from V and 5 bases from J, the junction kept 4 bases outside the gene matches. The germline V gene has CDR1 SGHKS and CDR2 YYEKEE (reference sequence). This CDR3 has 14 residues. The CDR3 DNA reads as TGTGCCAGCAGCACGGACAGGGCGACCGGGGAGCTGTTTTTT. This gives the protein CASSTDRATGELFF. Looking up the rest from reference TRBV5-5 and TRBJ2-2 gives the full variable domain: DAGVTQSPTHLIKTRGQQVTLRCSPISGHKSVSWYQQVLGQGPQFIFQYYEKEERGRGNFPDRFSARQFPNYSSELNVNALLLGDSALYLCASSTDRATGELFFGEGSRLTVL.

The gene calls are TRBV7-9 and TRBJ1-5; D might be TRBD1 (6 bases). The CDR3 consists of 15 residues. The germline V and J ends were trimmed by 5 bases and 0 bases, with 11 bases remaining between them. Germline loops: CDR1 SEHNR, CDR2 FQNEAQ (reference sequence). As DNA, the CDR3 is TGTGCCAGCAGCCCCAGGGGTATTAGCAATCAGCCCCAGCATTTT. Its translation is CASSPRGISNQPQHF.

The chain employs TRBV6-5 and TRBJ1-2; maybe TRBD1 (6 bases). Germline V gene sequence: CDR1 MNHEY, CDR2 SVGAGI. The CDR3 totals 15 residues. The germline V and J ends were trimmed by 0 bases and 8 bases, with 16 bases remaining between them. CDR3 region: CASSYSKSGGGGYTF. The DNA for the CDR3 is TGTGCCAGCAGTTACTCGAAGAGTGGGGGCGGGGGCTACACCTTC.

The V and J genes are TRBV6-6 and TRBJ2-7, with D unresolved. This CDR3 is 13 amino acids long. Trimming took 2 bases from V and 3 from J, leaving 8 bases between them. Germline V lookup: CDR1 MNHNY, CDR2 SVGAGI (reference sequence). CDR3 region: CASSYAQHYEQYF. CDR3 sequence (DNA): TGTGCCAGCAGTTACGCCCAACACTACGAGCAGTACTTC.

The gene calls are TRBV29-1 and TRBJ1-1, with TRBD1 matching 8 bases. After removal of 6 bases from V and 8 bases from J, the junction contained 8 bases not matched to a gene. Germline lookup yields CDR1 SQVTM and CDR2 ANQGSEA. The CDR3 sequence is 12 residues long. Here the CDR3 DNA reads TGCAGCGTCATACAGGGGGAGGTCGAAGCTTTCTTT. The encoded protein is CSVIQGEVEAFF.

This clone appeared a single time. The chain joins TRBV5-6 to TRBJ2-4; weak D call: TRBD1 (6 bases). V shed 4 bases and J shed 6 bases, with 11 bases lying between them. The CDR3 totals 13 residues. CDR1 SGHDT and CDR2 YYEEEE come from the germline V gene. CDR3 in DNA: TGTGCCAGCAGCGGGACACTGGTAAACATTCAGTACTTC. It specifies CASSGTLVNIQYF.

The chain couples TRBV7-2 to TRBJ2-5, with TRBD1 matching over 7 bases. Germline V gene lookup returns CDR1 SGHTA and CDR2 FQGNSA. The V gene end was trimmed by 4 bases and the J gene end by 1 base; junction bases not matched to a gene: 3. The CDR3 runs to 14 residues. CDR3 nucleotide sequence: TGTGCCAGCAGCTCACAGGGGATCCAAGAGACCCAGTACTTC. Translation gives CASSSQGIQETQYF.

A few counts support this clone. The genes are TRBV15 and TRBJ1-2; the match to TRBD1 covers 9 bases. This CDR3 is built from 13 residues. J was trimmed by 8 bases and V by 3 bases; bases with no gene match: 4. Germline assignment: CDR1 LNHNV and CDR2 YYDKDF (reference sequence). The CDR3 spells CATSSHRGQGYTF. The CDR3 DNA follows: TGTGCCACCAGCAGCCACAGGGGGCAAGGCTACACCTTC.

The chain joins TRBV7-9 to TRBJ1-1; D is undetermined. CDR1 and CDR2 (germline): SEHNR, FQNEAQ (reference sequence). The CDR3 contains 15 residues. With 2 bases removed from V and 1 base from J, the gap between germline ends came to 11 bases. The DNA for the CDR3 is TGTGCCAGCAGCTTACATCCTATTGAGAACACTGAAGCTTTCTTT. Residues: CASSLHPIENTEAFF.

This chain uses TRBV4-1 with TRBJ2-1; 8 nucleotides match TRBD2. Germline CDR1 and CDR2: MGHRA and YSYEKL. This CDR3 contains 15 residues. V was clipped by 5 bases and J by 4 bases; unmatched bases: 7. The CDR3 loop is CASSKREGPYNEQFF. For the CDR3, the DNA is TGCGCCAGCAGCAAACGGGAGGGCCCATACAATGAGCAGTTCTTC.